The 19 T cell receptor beta chains presented below share a single source sample, sequenced in a study of blood T cell repertoires in COVID-19. Repertoires were generated with immunoSEQ multiplex PCR, while TCRdb's copy carries only in-frame clones and drops some. Of 80,000 to 100,000 clones in the sample, 81% were seen once. Sequences were obtained from peripheral blood. The source is a man in his 60s with acute or convalescent COVID-19.

CDR3 DNA sequence: TGTGCCAGCAGTTACTCGAGCAGGACAGGGAGGGAGACCCAGTACTTC. This gives the protein CASSYSSRTGRETQYF. The J gene is TRBJ2-5, the V gene TRBV6-5; 8 nucleotides align to TRBD1. Germline V gene data show CDR1 as MNHEY and CDR2 as SVGAGI. Losses at the gene ends were 0 bases for V and 5 bases for J; bases not matched to a gene: 8. The CDR3 spans 16 residues.

V gene TRBV7-9 combines with J gene TRBJ2-4; 13 nucleotides match TRBD2. V lost 1 base to trimming and J lost 8 bases; unmatched junction nucleotides: 11. CDR1 is SEHNR and CDR2 is FQNEAQ in the germline V gene (reference sequence). CDR3 size: 18 residues. The CDR3 reads CASSLGLLAGGSGDIQYF. CDR3 sequence (DNA): TGTGCCAGCAGCTTAGGCCTACTAGCGGGAGGGTCGGGGGACATTCAGTACTTC.

The rearrangement links TRBV7-8 to TRBJ1-2; D not certain. This CDR3 has 13 amino acids. Germline assignment: CDR1 SGHVS and CDR2 FQNEAQ. V shed 5 bases and J shed 3 bases, with 10 bases lying between them. The CDR3 reads CASSLWADYGYTF. The CDR3 coding sequence is TGTGCCAGCAGCCTTTGGGCCGACTATGGCTACACCTTC.

The chain uses TRBV19 and TRBJ1-4; 8 bases line up with TRBD1. With 4 bases clipped from V and 8 bases from J, the junction kept 6 bases outside the gene matches. This CDR3 is 14 amino acids long. Germline CDR1 and CDR2: LNHDA and SQIVND (reference sequence). CDR3: CASSNLDRVEKLFF. In DNA, the CDR3 is TGTGCCAGTAGTAACTTGGACAGGGTGGAAAAACTGTTTTTT.

The rearrangement links TRBV19 to TRBJ1-5, with TRBD1 matching over 8 bases. This CDR3 region has 18 residues. The trim removed 3 bases at V and 8 bases at J, leaving 18 bases unmatched. The germline gives CDR1 LNHDA, CDR2 SQIVND (reference sequence). This CDR3 is CASSMNPYRQGTEEPQHF. The CDR3 bases are TGTGCCAGTAGTATGAACCCTTACAGACAGGGGACAGAGGAGCCCCAGCATTTT.

This clone was counted only a few times. The chain employs TRBV18 and TRBJ1-2; tentatively, D is TRBD1 (5 bases). Germline V gene data show CDR1 as KGHSH and CDR2 as LQKENI. CDR3 length equals 13 residues. The V and J ends lost 3 bases and 8 bases respectively, with 13 bases between them. The CDR3 sequence: CASSPDIYGGYTF. CDR3 sequence (DNA): TGTGCCAGCTCACCGGACATATACGGGGGCTACACCTTC.

This clone occurred once. Additional DNA sequences in this sample encode the identical CDR3. The genes are TRBV7-2 and TRBJ2-7; 10 bases align to TRBD1. Germline-derived CDR1 and CDR2 are SGHTA and FQGNSA. The CDR3 length is 15 residues. V gave up 0 bases and J gave up 3 bases; unmatched junction bases: 2. The CDR3 protein is CASSLAGTGVYEQYF. For the CDR3, the DNA is TGTGCCAGCAGCTTAGCCGGGACAGGGGTCTACGAGCAGTACTTC.

This clone was seen once. The rearrangement links TRBV2 to TRBJ2-2; 8 bases match TRBD1. Germline CDR1 reads SNHLY; CDR2 reads FYNNEI. J was trimmed by 6 bases and V by 7 bases; bases with no gene match: 4. The CDR3 is 13 residues long. CDR3 in DNA: TGTGCCAGCAAACAGGGGGTCTCCGGGGAGCTGTTTTTT. This encodes CASKQGVSGELFF. The full variable domain, completed using reference TRBV2 and TRBJ2-2, is EPEVTQTPSHQVTQMGQEVILRCVPISNHLYFYWYRQILGQKVEFLVSFYNNEISEKSEIFDDQFSVERPDGSNFTLKIRSTKLEDSAMYFCASKQGVSGELFFGEGSRLTVL.

Only one count was recorded for this clone. V usage is TRBV4-1 and J usage is TRBJ1-5; D is possibly TRBD1 (6 bases). V lost 4 bases, J lost 4 bases, and 17 bases lay in between. The CDR3 runs to 16 residues. Germline V gives CDR1 MGHRA, CDR2 YSYEKL. In nucleotides, the CDR3 is TGCGCCAGCAGCCCCCAGCGCCAGGGGTGGAATCAGCCCCAGCATTTT. Its translation: CASSPQRQGWNQPQHF.

The rearrangement links TRBV6-2 or TRBV6-3 to TRBJ2-5, with D unclear. Germline CDR1 reads MNHEY; CDR2 reads SVGEGT. This CDR3 is 12 amino acids long. Deletions cut 3 bases from V and 3 bases from J, with 5 bases between. This CDR3 reads CASSYPEETQYF. The CDR3 nucleotides are TGTGCCAGCAGTTATCCCGAAGAGACCCAGTACTTC.

There are a few counts of this clone. The chain is built from TRBV27 and TRBJ2-1; a possible D gene is TRBD1 (6 bases). V was cut by 4 bases and J by 0 bases, with 16 bases left in between. CDR3 length: 17 amino acids. The germline V gene encodes CDR1 MNHEY and CDR2 SMNVEV (reference sequence). In DNA, the CDR3 is TGTGCCAGCAGTTCCAGGGGAGTTCGGGGCTCCTACAATGAGCAGTTCTTC. Its protein product is CASSSRGVRGSYNEQFF.

With regard to this clone: One junction end disagrees with the germline gene, perhaps due to a read error. The chain employs TRBV7-7 and TRBJ2-1; TRBD1 aligns across 9 bases. The germline CDR1 and CDR2 sequences are SSHAT and FNYEAQ (reference sequence). This CDR3 is 13 amino acids long. The CDR3 spells CASSLDRGNEQFF. CDR3 DNA: TGTGCTAGCAGCTTAGACAGGGGGAATGAGCAGTTCTTC.

V usage is TRBV4-3 and J usage is TRBJ2-7; 9 bases match TRBD1. The J segment lost 0 bases and the V segment lost 1 base, leaving 4 bases of the junction unmatched. The CDR3 spans 16 residues. Germline V lookup: CDR1 LGHNA, CDR2 YSLEER. The CDR3 here is CASSQGTGALSYEQYF. In DNA, the CDR3 is TGCGCCAGCAGCCAAGGGACAGGGGCCCTCTCCTACGAGCAGTACTTC.

The chain recombines TRBV20-1 with TRBJ2-3; 11 bases agree with TRBD2. Germline V gives CDR1 DFQATT, CDR2 SNEGSKA (reference sequence). The trim removed 3 bases at V and 4 bases at J, leaving 6 bases unmatched. CDR3 length: 15 amino acids. Here the CDR3 DNA reads TGCAGTGCTAGTAGTAGCGGGGGGGGGTCAGATACGCAGTATTTT. This gives the protein CSASSSGGGSDTQYF.

V usage is TRBV7-8 and J usage is TRBJ1-5, with 7 bases fitting TRBD1. The CDR3 totals 16 residues. Germline values: CDR1 SGHVS, CDR2 FQNEAQ. V was clipped by 4 bases and J by 7 bases; unmatched bases: 13. The CDR3 nucleotides are TGTGCCAGCAGCTCACAGACAGGGCCATTAGTGCAGCCCCAGCATTTT. Translating gives CASSSQTGPLVQPQHF.

This clone was counted between two and nine times. The chain has TRBV11-2 and TRBJ1-2; tentative D call: TRBD1 (5 bases). The V end lost 5 bases, the J end lost 4 bases, and 14 bases lay between the germline ends. CDR1 and CDR2 (germline): SGHAT, FQNNGV. The CDR3 loop spans 14 amino acids. Here the CDR3 reads CASSLSGSGYGYTF. The CDR3 nucleotides are TGTGCCAGCAGCCTATCAGGGTCTGGCTATGGCTACACCTTC.

This clone was observed a handful of times. The chain is built from TRBV5-1 and TRBJ2-2, with 7 positions matching TRBD2. Germline assignment: CDR1 SGHRS and CDR2 YFSETQ. V gave up 2 bases and J gave up 7 bases; unmatched junction bases: 14. The CDR3 spans 17 residues. This CDR3 is CASSFLSAGEVGGELFF. The CDR3 nucleotides read TGCGCCAGCAGCTTCTTATCCGCGGGAGAAGTGGGCGGGGAGCTGTTTTTT. The full variable domain, completed using reference TRBV5-1 and TRBJ2-2, is KAGVTQTPRYLIKTRGQQVTLSCSPISGHRSVSWYQQTPGQGLQFLFEYFSETQRNKGNFPGRFSGRQFSNSRSEMNVSTLELGDSALYLCASSFLSAGEVGGELFFGEGSRLTVL.

The genes are TRBV10-2 and TRBJ1-1; D gene unclear. This CDR3 comprises 14 residues. In germline, CDR1 is WSHSY, CDR2 SAAADI. The V end lost 4 bases, the J end lost 1 base, and 10 bases lay between the germline ends. The CDR3 protein is CASSVAGENTEAFF. In DNA form, the CDR3 reads TGCGCCAGCAGTGTTGCCGGGGAGAACACTGAAGCTTTCTTT.

J is TRBJ1-2 and V is TRBV19; 9 nucleotides align to TRBD1. This CDR3 is 16 amino acids long. With V trimmed by 4 bases and J by 4 bases, 10 bases remained unmatched. Germline CDR1 and CDR2: LNHDA and SQIVND (reference sequence). CDR3 loop: CASSTPGTGMAYGYTF. The CDR3 nucleotides are TGTGCCAGTAGTACCCCAGGGACAGGGATGGCCTATGGCTACACCTTC. The whole variable domain, filled in from reference TRBV19 and TRBJ1-2, reads DGGITQSPKYLFRKEGQNVTLSCEQNLNHDAMYWYRQDPGQGLRLIYYSQIVNDFQKGDIAEGYSVSREKKESFPLTVTSAQKNPTAFYLCASSTPGTGMAYGYTFGSGTRLTVV.